This T cell receptor (beta chain) is from a study of blood T cell repertoires in COVID-19. Across the whole study: In each case, the material was cDNA or gDNA derived from T cells, B-cell-depleted T cells, or PBMCs.

The repertoire was sequenced with immunoSEQ multiplex PCR; TCRdb's copy has only in-frame clones and lacks some. The sample carries 45,000 to 55,000 clones, approximately 70% recorded once. The ends were cut back, 5 bases at V and 1 base at J, with 5 bases in the middle. Per germline, CDR1 PRHDT and CDR2 FYEKMQ (reference sequence). This CDR3 contains 12 residues. Material: peripheral blood. V usage is TRBV13 and J usage is TRBJ2-5; D is undetermined. This TCR was recovered from a woman between 65 and 79 years old with acute or convalescent COVID-19. As DNA, the CDR3 is TGTGCCAGCAGCCGCGGCCAAGAGACCCAGTACTTC. It codes for CASSRGQETQYF.